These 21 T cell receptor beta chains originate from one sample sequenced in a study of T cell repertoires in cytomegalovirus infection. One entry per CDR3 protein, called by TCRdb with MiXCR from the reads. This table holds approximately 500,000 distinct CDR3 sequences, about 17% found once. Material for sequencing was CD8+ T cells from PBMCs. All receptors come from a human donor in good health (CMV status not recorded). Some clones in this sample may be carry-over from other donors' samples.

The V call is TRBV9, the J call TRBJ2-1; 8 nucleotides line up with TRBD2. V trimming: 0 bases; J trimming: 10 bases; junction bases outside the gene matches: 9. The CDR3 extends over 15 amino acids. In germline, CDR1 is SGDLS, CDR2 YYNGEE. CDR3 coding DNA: TGTGCCAGCAGCGTAGGGAATAGCGGGAATGTCGAGCAGTTCTTC. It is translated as CASSVGNSGNVEQFF.

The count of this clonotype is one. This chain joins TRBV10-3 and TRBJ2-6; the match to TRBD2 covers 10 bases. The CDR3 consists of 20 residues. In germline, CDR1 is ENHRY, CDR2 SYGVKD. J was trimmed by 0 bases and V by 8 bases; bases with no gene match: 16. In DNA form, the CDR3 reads TGTGCCATCGGGGGGGGTTCCACTAGCGGGATTCTCTCTGGGGCCAACGTCCTGACTTTC. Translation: CAIGGGSTSGILSGANVLTF.

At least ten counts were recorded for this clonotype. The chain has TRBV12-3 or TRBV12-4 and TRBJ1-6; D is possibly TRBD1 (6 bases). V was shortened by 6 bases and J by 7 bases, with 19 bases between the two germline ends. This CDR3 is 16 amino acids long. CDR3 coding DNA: TGTGCCAGCAGCCCTTGGTCACGCCAGGGGAATTCACCCCTCCACTTT. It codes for CASSPWSRQGNSPLHF.

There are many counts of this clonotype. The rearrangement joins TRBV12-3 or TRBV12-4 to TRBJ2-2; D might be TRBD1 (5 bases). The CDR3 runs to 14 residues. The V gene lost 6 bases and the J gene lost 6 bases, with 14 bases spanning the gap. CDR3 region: CASRYSGHAGELFF. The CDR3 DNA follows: TGTGCCAGCAGATATTCAGGGCATGCCGGGGAGCTGTTTTTT.

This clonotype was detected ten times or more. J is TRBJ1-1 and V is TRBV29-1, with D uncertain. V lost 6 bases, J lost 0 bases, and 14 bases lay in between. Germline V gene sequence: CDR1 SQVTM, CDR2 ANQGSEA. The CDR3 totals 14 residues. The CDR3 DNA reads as TGCAGCGTCCCTTCGGAGACCATGAACACTGAAGCTTTCTTT. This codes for CSVPSETMNTEAFF. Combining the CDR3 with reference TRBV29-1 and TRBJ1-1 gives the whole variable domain SAVISQKPSRDICQRGTSLTIQCQVDSQVTMMFWYRQQPGQSLTLIATANQGSEATYESGFVIDKFPISRPNLTFSTLTVSNMSPEDSSIYLCSVPSETMNTEAFFGQGTRLTVV.

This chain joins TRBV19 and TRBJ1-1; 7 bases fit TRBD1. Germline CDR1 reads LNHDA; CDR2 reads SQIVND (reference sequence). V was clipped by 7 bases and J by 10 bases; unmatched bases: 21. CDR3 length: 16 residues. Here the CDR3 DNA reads TGTGCCAGTACCCCGACAGGGCCGTATTACCCTGACGGAGCTTTCTTT. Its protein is CASTPTGPYYPDGAFF.

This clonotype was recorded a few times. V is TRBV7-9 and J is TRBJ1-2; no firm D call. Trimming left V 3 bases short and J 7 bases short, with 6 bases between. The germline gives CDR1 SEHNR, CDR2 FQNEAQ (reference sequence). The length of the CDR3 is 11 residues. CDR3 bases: TGTGCCAGCAGCTTTAATACTGGCTACACCTTC. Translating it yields CASSFNTGYTF. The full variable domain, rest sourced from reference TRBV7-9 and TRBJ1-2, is DTGVSQNPRHKITKRGQNVTFRCDPISEHNRLYWYRQTLGQGPEFLTYFQNEAQLEKSRLLSDRFSAERPKGSFSTLEIQRTEQGDSAMYLCASSFNTGYTFGSGTRLTVV.

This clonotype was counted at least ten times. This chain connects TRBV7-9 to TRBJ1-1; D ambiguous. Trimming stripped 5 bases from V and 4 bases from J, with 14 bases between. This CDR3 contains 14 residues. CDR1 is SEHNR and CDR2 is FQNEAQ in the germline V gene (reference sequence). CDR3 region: CASSLTRAGTEAFF. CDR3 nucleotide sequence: TGTGCCAGCAGCCTTACCCGGGCAGGCACTGAAGCTTTCTTT.

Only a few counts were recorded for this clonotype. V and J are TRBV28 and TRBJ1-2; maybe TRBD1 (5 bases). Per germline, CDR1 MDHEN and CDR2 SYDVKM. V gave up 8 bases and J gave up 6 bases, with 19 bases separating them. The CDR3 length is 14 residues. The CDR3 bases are TGTGCCAGCCTGGGGGGAACCTTCCTCAATGGCTACACCTTC. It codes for CASLGGTFLNGYTF.

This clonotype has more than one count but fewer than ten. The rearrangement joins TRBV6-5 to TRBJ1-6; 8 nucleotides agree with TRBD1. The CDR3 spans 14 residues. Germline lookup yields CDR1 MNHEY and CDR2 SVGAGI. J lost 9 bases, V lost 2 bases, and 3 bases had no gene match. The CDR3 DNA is TGTGCCAGCAGTTACAGGGACAGGTCTTCACCCCTCCACTTT. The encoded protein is CASSYRDRSSPLHF.

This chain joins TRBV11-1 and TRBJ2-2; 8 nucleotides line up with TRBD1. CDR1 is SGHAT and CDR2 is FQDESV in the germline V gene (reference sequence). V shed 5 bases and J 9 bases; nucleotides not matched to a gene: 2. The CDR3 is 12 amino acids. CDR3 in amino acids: CASSPGGRELFF. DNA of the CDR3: TGTGCCAGCAGCCCAGGGGGCCGGGAGCTGTTTTTT.

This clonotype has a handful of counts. CDR3 loop: CAISESGLSGTEQFF. The CDR3, as DNA: TGTGCCATCAGTGAGTCGGGGCTTAGCGGCACTGAGCAGTTCTTC. V is TRBV10-3 and J is TRBJ2-1, with D possibly TRBD2 on 6 matching bases. V shed 0 bases and J shed 9 bases, with 15 bases lying between them. The CDR3 covers 15 residues. Germline CDR1 is ENHRY and CDR2 is SYGVKD.

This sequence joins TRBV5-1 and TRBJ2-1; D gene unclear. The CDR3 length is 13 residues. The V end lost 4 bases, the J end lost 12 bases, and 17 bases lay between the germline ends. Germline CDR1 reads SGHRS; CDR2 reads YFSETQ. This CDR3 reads CASSVPVGRRQFF. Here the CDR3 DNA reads TGCGCCAGCAGCGTCCCTGTGGGTCGGCGGCAGTTCTTC. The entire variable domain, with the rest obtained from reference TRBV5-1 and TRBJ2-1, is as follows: KAGVTQTPRYLIKTRGQQVTLSCSPISGHRSVSWYQQTPGQGLQFLFEYFSETQRNKGNFPGRFSGRQFSNSRSEMNVSTLELGDSALYLCASSVPVGRRQFFGPGTRLTVL.

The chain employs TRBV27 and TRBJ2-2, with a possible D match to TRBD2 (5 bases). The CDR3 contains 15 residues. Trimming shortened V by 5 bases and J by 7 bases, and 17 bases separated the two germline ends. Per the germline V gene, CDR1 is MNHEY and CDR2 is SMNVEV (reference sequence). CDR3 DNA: TGTGCCAGCAGTCCGGGGAACGAAGGGTACGGGGAGCTGTTTTTT. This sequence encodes CASSPGNEGYGELFF.

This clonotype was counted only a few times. In DNA form, the CDR3 reads TGTGCCAGCAGTTACTCGACGGGGGGGCCCGGGGAGCTGTTTTTT. Its translation: CASSYSTGGPGELFF. This chain uses TRBV6-8 with TRBJ2-2; 8 bases fit TRBD2. The germline V gene encodes CDR1 MNHGY and CDR2 SAAAGT. V gave up 0 bases and J gave up 6 bases; unmatched junction bases: 3. The CDR3 sequence is 15 residues long.

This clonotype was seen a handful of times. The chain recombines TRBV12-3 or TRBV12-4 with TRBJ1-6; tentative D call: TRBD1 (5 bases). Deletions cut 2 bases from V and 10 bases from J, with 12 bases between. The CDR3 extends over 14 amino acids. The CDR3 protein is CASSLRQGESPLHF. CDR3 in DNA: TGTGCCAGCAGTTTAAGGCAGGGAGAATCACCCCTCCACTTT.

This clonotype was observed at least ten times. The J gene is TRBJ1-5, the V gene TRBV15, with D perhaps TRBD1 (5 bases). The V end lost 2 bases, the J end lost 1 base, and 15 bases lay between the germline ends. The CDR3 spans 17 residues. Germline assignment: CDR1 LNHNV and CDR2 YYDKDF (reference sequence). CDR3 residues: CATSRLKKGPSNQPQHF. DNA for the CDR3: TGTGCCACCAGCAGACTCAAAAAGGGGCCAAGCAATCAGCCCCAGCATTTT.

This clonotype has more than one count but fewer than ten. CDR3 sequence (DNA): TGTGCCAGCAGCCAAATGACAGTTCCTAACTATGGCTACACCTTC. Protein sequence: CASSQMTVPNYGYTF. The chain employs TRBV4-2 and TRBJ1-2; perhaps TRBD1 as D (5 bases). V gave up 2 bases and J gave up 0 bases, with 10 bases separating them. Germline V gives CDR1 LGHNA, CDR2 YNFKEQ. The CDR3 runs 15 residues.

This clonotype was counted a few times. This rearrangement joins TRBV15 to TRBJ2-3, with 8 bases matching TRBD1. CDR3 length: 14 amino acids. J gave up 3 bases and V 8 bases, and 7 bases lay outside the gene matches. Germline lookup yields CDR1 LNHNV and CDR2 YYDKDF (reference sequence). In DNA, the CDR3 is TGTGCCACCGAGACAGGGGAAGGAACAGATACGCAGTATTTT. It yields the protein CATETGEGTDTQYF.

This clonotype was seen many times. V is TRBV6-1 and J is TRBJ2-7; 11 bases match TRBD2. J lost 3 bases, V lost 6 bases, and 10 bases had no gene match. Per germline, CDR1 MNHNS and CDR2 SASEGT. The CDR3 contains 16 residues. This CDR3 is CASRENRGTSGYEQYF. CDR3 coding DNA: TGTGCCAGCAGGGAGAACCGCGGGACTAGCGGCTACGAGCAGTACTTC.

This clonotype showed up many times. In nucleotides, the CDR3 is TGCGCCAGCAGCTTGGGCAGAAACTACGAGCAGTACTTC. Its protein product is CASSLGRNYEQYF. The chain joins TRBV5-1 to TRBJ2-7, with D uncertain. CDR3 length equals 13 residues. V was shortened by 0 bases and J by 3 bases, with 7 bases between the two germline ends. Germline assignment: CDR1 SGHRS and CDR2 YFSETQ.